This T cell receptor beta chain was observed in a study of blood T cells in healthy people across ages. This clonotype was found a few times. Using a J-beta primer mix together with a sample-barcoded 5' primer, a second PCR was run for 7 to 11 cycles. Each cDNA was tagged by a template-switch adaptor containing 12 random nucleotides. CDR3-containing paired-end reads numbering at least 3 million came from each sample. TCRdb used MiXCR to reprocess the 5' RACE reads, holding one entry per CDR3 protein. The sample holds 1.8 million or so distinct CDR3 sequences, 30% to 40% seen once. Per germline, CDR1 MNHNS and CDR2 SASEGT. V lost 4 bases, J lost 1 base, and 14 bases lay in between. The CDR3 sequence is 15 residues long.

This sequence joins TRBV6-1 and TRBJ2-7, with D perhaps TRBD2 (5 bases). This TCR derives from a human donor in good health. Sequencing was carried out using blood. The CDR3 DNA reads TGTGCCAGCAGTGTTTTGAGGGTCCCATCCTACGAGCAGTACTTC. Its protein product is CASSVLRVPSYEQYF.